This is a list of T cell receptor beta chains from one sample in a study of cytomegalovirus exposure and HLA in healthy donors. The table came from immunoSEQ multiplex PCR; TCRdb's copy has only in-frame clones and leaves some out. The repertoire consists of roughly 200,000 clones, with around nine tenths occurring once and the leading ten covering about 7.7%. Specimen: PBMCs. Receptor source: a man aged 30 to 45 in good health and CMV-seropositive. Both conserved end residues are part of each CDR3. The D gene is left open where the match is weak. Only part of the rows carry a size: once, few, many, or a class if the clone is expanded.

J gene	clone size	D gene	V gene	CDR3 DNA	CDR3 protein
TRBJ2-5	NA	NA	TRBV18	TGTGCCAGCTCACCAAAACAGGGAGGGGCAGAGACCCAGTACTTC	CASSPKQGGAETQYF
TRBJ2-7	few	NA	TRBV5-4	TGTGCCAGCAGCTGGGGGACCTACGAGCAGTACTTC	CASSWGTYEQYF
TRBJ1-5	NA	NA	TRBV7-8	TGTGCCAGCAGCTTACTAAGCAATCAGCCCCAGCATTTT	CASSLLSNQPQHF
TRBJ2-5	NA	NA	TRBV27	TGTGCCAGCAGTACGGACCAGGGGGGGACCCAGTACTTC	CASSTDQGGTQYF
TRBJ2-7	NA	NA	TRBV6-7	TGTGCCAGCAGGTTGATCGGACACCACTCCTCCTACGAGCAGTACTTC	CASRLIGHHSSYEQYF
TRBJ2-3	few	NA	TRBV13	TGTGCCAGCAGCTTAGGCCCCACGCAGTATTTT	CASSLGPTQYF
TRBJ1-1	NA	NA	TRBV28	TGTGCCAGCAGGCTTGGGGGCGGCCGACGGACCGGTGAAGCTTTCTTT	CASRLGGGRRTGEAFF
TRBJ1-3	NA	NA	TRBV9	TGTGCCAGCAGCGGAAGGGGAGATGGAAACACCATATATTTT	CASSGRGDGNTIYF
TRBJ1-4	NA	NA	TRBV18	TGTGCCAGCTCACCATCCGGTGATGAAAAACTGTTTTTT	CASSPSGDEKLFF
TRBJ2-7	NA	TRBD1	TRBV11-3	TGTGCCAGCAGCTTTGGACAGGGGACTGACGAGCAGTACTTC	CASSFGQGTDEQYF
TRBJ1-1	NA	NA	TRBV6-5	TGTGCCAGCAGTTACTCGCCGGGGGGCGTCGGTGCTTTCTTT	CASSYSPGGVGAFF
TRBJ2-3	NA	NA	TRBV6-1	TGTGCCAGCAGTGCCCGGGACGAGGCAGATACGCAGTATTTT	CASSARDEADTQYF
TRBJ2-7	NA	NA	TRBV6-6	TGTGCCAGCAGTCAAGTGGCCGTACCCTACGAGCAGTACTTC	CASSQVAVPYEQYF
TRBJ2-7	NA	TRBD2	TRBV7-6	TGTGCCAGCAGCTTAAGCGGGGGCCCCTCCTACGAGCAGTACTTC	CASSLSGGPSYEQYF
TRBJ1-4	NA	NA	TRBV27	TGTGCCAGCAGTTTTAGAACAGGCGAAAAACTGTTTTTT	CASSFRTGEKLFF
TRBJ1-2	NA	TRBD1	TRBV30	TGTGCCTGGAGTCAACCGGGACAGGGATTGAAGGGCTACACCTTC	CAWSQPGQGLKGYTF
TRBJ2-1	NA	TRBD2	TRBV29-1	TGCAGCGTTGAGAGGACTAGCGGAGACAATGAGCAGTTCTTC	CSVERTSGDNEQFF
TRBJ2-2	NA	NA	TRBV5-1	TGCGCCAGCAGCTTGGATAGCACCGGGGAGCTGTTTTTT	CASSLDSTGELFF
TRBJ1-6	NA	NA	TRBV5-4	TGTGCCAGCAGTGAAGACGGAGGCAGCGCGAGCTCCTATAATTCACCCCTCCACTTT	CASSEDGGSASSYNSPLHF
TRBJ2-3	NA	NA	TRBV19	TGTGCCAGTAGTGGGGCGGGCCGCACAGATACGCAGTATTTT	CASSGAGRTDTQYF
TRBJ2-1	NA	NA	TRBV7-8	TGTGCCAGCAGCTTAGCGAGGAGTCTTGGGGTATGTTTCTTC	CASSLARSLGVCFF
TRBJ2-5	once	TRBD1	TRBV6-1	TGTGCCAGCAGTGACGACAGGGCCCAGACCCAGTACTTC	CASSDDRAQTQYF
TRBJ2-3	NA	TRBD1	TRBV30	TGTGCCTGGACCAAGTCGGCAGGGGGAGATACGCAGTATTTT	CAWTKSAGGDTQYF
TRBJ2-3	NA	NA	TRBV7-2	TGTGCCAGCAGCTTAGCGGGCCGAACAGATACGCAGTATTTT	CASSLAGRTDTQYF
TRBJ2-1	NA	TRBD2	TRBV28	TGTGCCAGCAGTCCAATAGGGCCTAGCGGGGGAAATGAGCAGTTCTTC	CASSPIGPSGGNEQFF
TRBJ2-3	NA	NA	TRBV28	TGTGCCAGCAGTTTACTGCGGGGCTACACAGATACGCAGTATTTT	CASSLLRGYTDTQYF
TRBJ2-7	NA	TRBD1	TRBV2	TGTGCCAGCAGCCAAATACCGGGACAGGGGTACTACGAGCAGTACTTC	CASSQIPGQGYYEQYF
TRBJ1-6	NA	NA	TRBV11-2	TGTGCCAGCAGCGTAAACTATAATTCACCCCTCCACTTT	CASSVNYNSPLHF
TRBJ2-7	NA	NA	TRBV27	TGTGCCAGCAGTTTAGGGGGTCGGGCGGTCGACGAGCAGTACTTC	CASSLGGRAVDEQYF
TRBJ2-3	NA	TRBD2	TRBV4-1	TGCGCCAGCAGCCAAGAGGGCCTAGCGGGTGGCCCAGATACGCAGTATTTT	CASSQEGLAGGPDTQYF
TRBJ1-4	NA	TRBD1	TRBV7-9	TGTGCCAGCAGCTTAGACAACAGGGGAGGTGAAAAACTGTTTTTT	CASSLDNRGGEKLFF
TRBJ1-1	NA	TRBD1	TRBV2	TGTGCCAGCAGGGGACAGGGGGCTTACACTGAAGCTTTCTTT	CASRGQGAYTEAFF
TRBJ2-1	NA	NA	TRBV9	TGTGCCAGCAGCGCCGGACGGTACAATGAGCAGTTCTTC	CASSAGRYNEQFF
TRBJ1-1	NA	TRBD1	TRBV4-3	TGCGCCAGCAGCCAAAATGAGGACAGGGAGGCTTTCTTT	CASSQNEDREAFF
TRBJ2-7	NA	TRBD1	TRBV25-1	TGTGCCAGCAGTGGACCAACAGGGGGCCGACGCGAGCAGTACTTC	CASSGPTGGRREQYF
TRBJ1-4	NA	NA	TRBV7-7	TGTGCCAGCAGCTTCGACGAAAAACTGTTTTTT	CASSFDEKLFF
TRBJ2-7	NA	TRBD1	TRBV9	TGTGCCAGCAGCGCCCAAACCGGGACAGGGATATTAGGGCAGTACTTC	CASSAQTGTGILGQYF
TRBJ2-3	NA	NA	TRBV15	TGTGCCACCAGCGACTTAACGGACTACCAGATGGAATCAGATACGCAGTATTTT	CATSDLTDYQMESDTQYF
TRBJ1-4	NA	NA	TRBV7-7	TGTGCTAGCAGTGCGGACGGTAATGAAAAACTGTTTTTT	CASSADGNEKLFF
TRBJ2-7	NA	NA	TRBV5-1	TGCGCCACCGCGACCGGCTCAGTGGGCTACGAGCAGTACTTC	CATATGSVGYEQYF
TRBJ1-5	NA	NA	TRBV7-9	TGTGCCAGCAGCTCCACAGGAATCAATCAGCCCCAGCATTTT	CASSSTGINQPQHF
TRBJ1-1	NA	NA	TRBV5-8	TGTGCCAGCAGCATTGAGGGCGGAGGGGTCCCCTCGAACACTGAAGCTTTCTTT	CASSIEGGGVPSNTEAFF
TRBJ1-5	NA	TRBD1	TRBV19	TGTGCCAGTAGTATAGTAGGAGGATACGGGACAGGGGGAAATCAGCCCCAGCATTTT	CASSIVGGYGTGGNQPQHF
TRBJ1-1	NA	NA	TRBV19	TGTGCCAGTAGCCGTAATTTGGGAGAAATGAACACTGAAGCTTTCTTT	CASSRNLGEMNTEAFF
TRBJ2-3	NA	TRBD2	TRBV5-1	TGCGCCAGCAGTTCGGCTAGCGGGGGTGGCACAGATACGCAGTATTTT	CASSSASGGGTDTQYF
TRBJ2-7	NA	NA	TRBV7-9	TGTGCCAGCAGCTTAGTTCGGCAGGGGCTCGACGAGCAGTACTTC	CASSLVRQGLDEQYF
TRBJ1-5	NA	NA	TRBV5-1	TGCGCCAGCCGACAGGACGGGAATCAGCCCCAGCATTTT	CASRQDGNQPQHF
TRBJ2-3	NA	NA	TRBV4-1	TGCGCCAGCAGCCAGAATAGCATGTCCTCCGATACGCAGTATTTT	CASSQNSMSSDTQYF